This T cell receptor beta chain was observed in a study of T cell repertoires in aging, cancer and after chemotherapy (dated by TCRdb to about 2019). Regarding the study in general: Donors were distributed across six age groups ranging from 30 or younger to 70 or older, with at least three individuals included per group. In the solid tumor group, the paired samples taken before and after chemotherapy came from patients with brain tumors (glioblastoma) who were receiving therapy based on temozolomide. In total, the full dataset held about 8.8 million TCR reads. To look at immunoaging and at how T cells reconstitute after chemotherapy, the study profiled TCR beta repertoires in peripheral blood from both healthy donors and cancer patients. A cohort of 218 cancer patients (around 94 with hematological and approximately 120 with solid cancers) was assembled, and around 100 healthy donors were included as a reference group. The research as a whole found: An increase in median generation probability over the chemotherapy interval was observed in both cancer cohorts, suggesting that the repertoire was reconstituted through rebound thymic output. Declining TCR diversity with age in healthy donors was mainly explained by loss of richness; in cancer patients, loss of evenness also contributed. According to the authors, the repertoire data do not allow conclusions to be drawn about immunological memory after chemotherapy. Untreated patients with hematological or solid cancers showed significantly lower blood TCR diversity and higher clonality than age-matched healthy donors.

TCR beta rearrangements were amplified from genomic DNA extracted from peripheral blood rather than from sorted cells or RNA. This clonotype occurred a few times. The clone's antigen remains unknown. It has no much larger one-base neighbor in the sample; base qualities were not kept. Per the germline V gene (reference sequence), MNHEY is the CDR1 and SMNVEV is the CDR2. From the cysteine up to the phenylalanine, the CDR3 has a length of 16 residues. The sequence is cut down to CDR3 DNA, 48 bases in frame from base 1. The germline V end is reduced by 5 bases and the J end by 0 bases; junction bases left unmatched: 9. Using a mixed TRB-A/B primer pool, multiplex touch-down PCR amplified rearranged TRB sequences covering the V, D and J segments. Illumina adapters and sample indices were attached to the amplicons in two consecutive PCR reactions using Phusion HS II polymerase. The amplicons were purified from gel with the NucleoSpin Gel and PCR Clean-up kit and then assessed with Qubit and an Agilent 2100 Bioanalyzer. Sequencing of the libraries was done on an Illumina MiSeq with paired-end, single-indexed 600-cycle runs. Regarding the original processing steps: MiXCR versions 2.12 and 3.0.5 were used to process TRB sequences. A clone was defined as each unique CDR3 nucleotide sequence, and only productive sequences supported by at least two reads were kept. The repertoire metrics were Shannon diversity, evenness, clonality (defined as one minus evenness), and alpha-parameterized diversity profiles covering alpha 0 to 5. Generation probabilities of clones in paired pre- and post-chemotherapy samples were computed with the IGoR algorithm. TCRdb applied fastp at Q25 and MiXCR to the public reads, then kept only in-frame beta chains. Rows matching on CDR3 protein sequence are summarized as one entry with the most common DNA and genes. The V and J calls were determined by TCRdb, not by the authors. This sample holds 6,700 or so distinct CDR3 sequences; 53% were observed only once. Roughly 2% of the sample goes to the ten largest clones.

The rearranged segments are TRBV27 and TRBJ1-1; 7 bases in the junction line up with TRBD1. The TCR comes from a human donor with a solid tumor. Sequencing was performed on blood. The CDR3: CASSTDRVGMNTEAFF. The DNA is as follows: TGTGCCAGCAGTACCGACAGGGTGGGGATGAACACTGAAGCTTTCTTT.